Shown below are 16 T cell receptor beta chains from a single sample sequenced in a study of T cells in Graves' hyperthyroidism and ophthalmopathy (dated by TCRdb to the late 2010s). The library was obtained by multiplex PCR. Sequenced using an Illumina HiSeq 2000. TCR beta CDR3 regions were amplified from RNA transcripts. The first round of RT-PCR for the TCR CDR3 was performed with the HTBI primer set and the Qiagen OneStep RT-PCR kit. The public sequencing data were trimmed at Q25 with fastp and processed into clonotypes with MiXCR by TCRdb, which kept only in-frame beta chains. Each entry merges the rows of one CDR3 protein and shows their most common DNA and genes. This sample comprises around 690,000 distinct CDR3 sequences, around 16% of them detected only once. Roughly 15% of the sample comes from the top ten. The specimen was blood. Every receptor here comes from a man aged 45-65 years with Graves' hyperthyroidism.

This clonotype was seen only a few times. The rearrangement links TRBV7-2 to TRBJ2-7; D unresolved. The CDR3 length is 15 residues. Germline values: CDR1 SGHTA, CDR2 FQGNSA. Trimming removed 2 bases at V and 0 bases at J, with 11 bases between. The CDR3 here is CASSLPGRSSYEQYF. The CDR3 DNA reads TGTGCCAGCAGCTTACCGGGTAGGAGCTCCTACGAGCAGTACTTC.

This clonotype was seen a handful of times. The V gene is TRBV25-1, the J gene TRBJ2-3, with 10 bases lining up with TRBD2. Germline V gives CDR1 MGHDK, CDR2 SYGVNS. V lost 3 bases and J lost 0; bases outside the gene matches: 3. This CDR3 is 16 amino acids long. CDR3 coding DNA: TGTGCCAGCAGTGATTGGACTAGCGGTAGCACAGATACGCAGTATTTT. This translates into CASSDWTSGSTDTQYF.

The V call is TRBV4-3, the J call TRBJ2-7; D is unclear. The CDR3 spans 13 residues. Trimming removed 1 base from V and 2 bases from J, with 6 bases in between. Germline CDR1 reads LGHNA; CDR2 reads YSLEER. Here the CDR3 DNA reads TGCGCCAGCAGCCAAGGCGAGGCCTACGAGCAGTACTTC. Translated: CASSQGEAYEQYF.

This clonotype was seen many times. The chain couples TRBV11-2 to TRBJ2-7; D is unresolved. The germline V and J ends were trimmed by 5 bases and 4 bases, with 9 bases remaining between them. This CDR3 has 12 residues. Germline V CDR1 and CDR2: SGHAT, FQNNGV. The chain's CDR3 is CASSADLYEQYF. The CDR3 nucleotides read TGTGCCAGCAGCGCCGACTTATACGAGCAGTACTTC.

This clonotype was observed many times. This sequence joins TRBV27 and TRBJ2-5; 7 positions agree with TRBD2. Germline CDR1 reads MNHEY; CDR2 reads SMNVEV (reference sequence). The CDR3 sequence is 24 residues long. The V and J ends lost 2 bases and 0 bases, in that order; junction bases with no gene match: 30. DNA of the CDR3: TGTGCCAGCAGTTTACCTCACCACGGTTTGAGGGCTAGCGGATGGGGGGGGTACCAAGAGACCCAGTACTTC. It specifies CASSLPHHGLRASGWGGYQETQYF.

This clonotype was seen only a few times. In DNA, the CDR3 is TGTGCCTGGAGTCGGTTTTCTAACTCCTACGAGCAGTACTTC. Protein sequence: CAWSRFSNSYEQYF. The chain joins TRBV30 to TRBJ2-7; D uncertain. The ends were cut back, 2 bases at V and 0 bases at J, with 11 bases in the middle. CDR3 length: 14 residues. Germline CDR1 reads GTSNPN; CDR2 reads SVGIG (reference sequence).

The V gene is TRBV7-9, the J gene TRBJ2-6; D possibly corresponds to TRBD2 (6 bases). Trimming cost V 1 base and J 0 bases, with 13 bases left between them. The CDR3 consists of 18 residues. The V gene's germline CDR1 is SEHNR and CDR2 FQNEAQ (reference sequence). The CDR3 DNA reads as TGTGCCAGCAGCTTAGTGCGGGGCCTCGACTCTGGGGCCAACGTCCTGACTTTC. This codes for CASSLVRGLDSGANVLTF.

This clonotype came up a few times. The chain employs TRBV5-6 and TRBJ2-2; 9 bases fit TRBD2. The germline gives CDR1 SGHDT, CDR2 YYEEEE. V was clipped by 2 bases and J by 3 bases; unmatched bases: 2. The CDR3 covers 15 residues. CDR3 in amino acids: CASSFPSGDTGELFF. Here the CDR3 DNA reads TGTGCCAGCAGCTTCCCTAGCGGGGACACCGGGGAGCTGTTTTTT.

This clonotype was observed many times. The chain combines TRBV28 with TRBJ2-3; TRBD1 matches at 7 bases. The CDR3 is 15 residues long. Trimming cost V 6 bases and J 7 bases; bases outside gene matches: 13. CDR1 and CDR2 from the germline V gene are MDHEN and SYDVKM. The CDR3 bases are TGTGCCAGCAGCTCTCTCGGGACAGCAATTCATACGCAGTATTTT. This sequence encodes CASSSLGTAIHTQYF.

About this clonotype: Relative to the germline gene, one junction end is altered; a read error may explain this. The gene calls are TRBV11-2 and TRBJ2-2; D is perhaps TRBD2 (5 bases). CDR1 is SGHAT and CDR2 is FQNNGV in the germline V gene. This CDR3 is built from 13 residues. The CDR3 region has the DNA TGTGCCAGCAGCCTTCAGGAGGCCGGGGATCTGTTTTTT. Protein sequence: CASSLQEAGDLFF.

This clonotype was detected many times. As DNA, the CDR3 is TGTGCCAGCAGTGCAATTCGGGAGACGACCTACAATGAGCAGTTCTTC. It codes for CASSAIRETTYNEQFF. The chain carries TRBV27 and TRBJ2-1; D is perhaps TRBD2 (6 bases). CDR1 MNHEY and CDR2 SMNVEV come from the germline V gene (reference sequence). The CDR3 extends over 16 amino acids. Deletions cut 5 bases from V and 2 bases from J, with 16 bases between.

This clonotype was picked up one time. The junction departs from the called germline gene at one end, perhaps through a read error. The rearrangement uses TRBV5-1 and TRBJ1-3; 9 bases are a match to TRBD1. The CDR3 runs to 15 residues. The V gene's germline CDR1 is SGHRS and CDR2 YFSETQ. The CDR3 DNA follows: TGCGCCAGCGGCTTGGCGACAGGGGGAAGAAACACCATATATTTT. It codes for CASGLATGGRNTIYF.

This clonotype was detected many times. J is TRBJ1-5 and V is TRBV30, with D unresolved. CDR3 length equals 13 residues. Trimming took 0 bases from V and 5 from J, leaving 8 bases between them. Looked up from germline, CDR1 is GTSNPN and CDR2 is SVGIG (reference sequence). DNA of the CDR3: TGTGCCTGGAGTGTAGCCGTGGATCAGCCCCAGCATTTT. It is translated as CAWSVAVDQPQHF.

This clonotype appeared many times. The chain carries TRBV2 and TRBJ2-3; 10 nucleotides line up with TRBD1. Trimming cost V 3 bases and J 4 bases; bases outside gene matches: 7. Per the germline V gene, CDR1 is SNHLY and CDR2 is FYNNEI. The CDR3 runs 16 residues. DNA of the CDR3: TGTGCCAGCAGTGATCCTGGGACAGGGGCATCAGATACGCAGTATTTT. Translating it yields CASSDPGTGASDTQYF.

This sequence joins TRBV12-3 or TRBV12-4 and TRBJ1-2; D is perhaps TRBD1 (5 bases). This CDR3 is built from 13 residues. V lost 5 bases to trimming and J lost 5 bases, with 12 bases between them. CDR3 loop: CASSPGGWYGYTF. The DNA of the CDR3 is TGTGCCAGCAGTCCGGGGGGGTGGTATGGCTACACCTTC.

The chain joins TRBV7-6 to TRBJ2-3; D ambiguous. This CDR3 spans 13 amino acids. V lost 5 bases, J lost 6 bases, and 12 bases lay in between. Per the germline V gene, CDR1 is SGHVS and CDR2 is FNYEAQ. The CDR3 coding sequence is TGTGCCAGCAGCCCGGTGGTTGGGGATACGCAGTATTTT. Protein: CASSPVVGDTQYF.